The present T cell receptor (beta chain) was sequenced within a study of human T cells and chemical hapten exposure. Study-level information: Throughout a study of 20 to 25 weeks, patients underwent weekly scalp administration of diphenylcyclopropenone doses. Cases of alopecia areata, totalis or universalis occurred in a predominantly female patient group.

Individual cDNA molecules each carried unique molecular identifiers attached by the library. TCRdb re-analysed the RACE reads in MiXCR, keeping a single row per CDR3 protein. The data hold around 69,000 distinct CDR3 sequences, with approximately 9.4% observed a single time. This clonotype was observed many times. As for time point: patch test 1, 2 weeks after DPC sensitization. The treatment is: therapeutic diphenylcyclopropenone sensitization with weekly scalp DPC. Alopecia patients deemed DPC-suitable, aged 18 to 70, excluding pregnancy. The starting material was whole blood, obtained in connection with sensitization to the hapten diphenylcyclopropenone (DPC). This clonotype was obtained from a woman aged 40 to 50 with alopecia areata. Some clones in this sample may be carry-over from other donors' samples.

The CDR3 nucleotides read TGTGCCAGCAGCCCTAGGACAGGGCACGGTATCACTGAAGCTTTCTTT. Its protein product is CASSPRTGHGITEAFF. V is TRBV3-1 and J is TRBJ1-1; 8 bases align to TRBD1. The J segment lost 4 bases and the V segment lost 4 bases, leaving 11 bases of the junction unmatched. Germline assignment: CDR1 LGHDT and CDR2 YNNKEL (reference sequence). The CDR3 runs 16 residues. Full variable domain (remainder filled in from reference TRBV3-1 and TRBJ1-1): DTAVSQTPKYLVTQMGNDKSIKCEQNLGHDTMYWYKQDSKKFLKIMFSYNNKELIINETVPNRFSPKSPDKAHLNLHINSLELGDSAVYFCASSPRTGHGITEAFFGQGTRLTVV.